The clone carrying this TCR beta chain was detected only a few times. This specimen comes from a study of blood T cell repertoires in COVID-19. Overall study: Samples taken during acute and convalescent COVID-19 were collected in the United States, Italy and Spain. T cells, B-cell-depleted T cells, or PBMCs supplied cDNA or gDNA.

In the authors' workflow: Reference gene primers were amplified, and this amplification served to estimate nucleated cell counts. Sequencing was performed with immunoSEQ multiplex PCR; in TCRdb, only in-frame clones are kept and a portion is missing. That table gives V, J and clone size, and the DNA gave D and trimming. This table has about 85,000 clones, 65% to 85% appearing once. The sample consisted of peripheral blood. The receptor was derived from a man aged 60 to 75 with acute or convalescent COVID-19.

CDR3 in DNA: TGTGCCATCACCCCGGGACAGGGGGACGAGCAGTACTTC. This codes for CAITPGQGDEQYF. The chain couples TRBV10-3 to TRBJ2-7, with 11 bases aligning to TRBD1. The ends lost 7 bases at V and 5 bases at J; junction bases unmatched: 4. Germline V gives CDR1 ENHRY, CDR2 SYGVKD. The CDR3 totals 13 residues.